One sample yielded the 17 T cell receptor beta chains listed below, sequenced in a study of cytomegalovirus exposure and HLA in healthy donors. The study ran its PCR with 60 Vbeta and 13 Jbeta primers. Method: immunoSEQ multiplex PCR; TCRdb's copy keeps in-frame clones and lacks some. The data contain 150,000 or so clones, roughly 80% of them singletons. The specimen sequenced was PBMCs. The receptor set was obtained from a man aged 50-59 years in good health and CMV-seropositive.

DNA of the CDR3: TGTGTTCAGGGGGTCGGACAGGGGGCGGATGGCTACACCTTC. Amino acids: CVQGVGQGADGYTF. The V call is TRBV6-4, the J call TRBJ1-2, with 11 bases aligning to TRBD1. This CDR3 has 14 residues. Germline assignment: CDR1 MRHNA and CDR2 SNTAGT.

The chain recombines TRBV5-5 with TRBJ2-7; 9 positions agree with TRBD1. Per the germline V gene, CDR1 is SGHKS and CDR2 is YYEKEE (reference sequence). This CDR3 spans 14 amino acids. The V and J ends lost 4 bases and 5 bases, in that order; junction bases with no gene match: 7. The CDR3 sequence is CASSPRDREDEQYF. The CDR3 DNA reads as TGTGCCAGCAGCCCGCGGGACAGGGAGGACGAGCAGTACTTC. The full variable domain, in which reference TRBV5-5 and TRBJ2-7 provide the parts outside the CDR3, is DAGVTQSPTHLIKTRGQQVTLRCSPISGHKSVSWYQQVLGQGPQFIFQYYEKEERGRGNFPDRFSARQFPNYSSELNVNALLLGDSALYLCASSPRDREDEQYFGPGTRLTVT.

This chain uses TRBV28 with TRBJ2-2; D may be TRBD2 (5 bases). The V end was cut by 0 bases, the J end by 6 bases, with 17 bases between. The CDR3 runs 17 residues. The germline V gene has CDR1 MDHEN and CDR2 SYDVKM. CDR3 region: CASSLWALNEGPGELFF. The CDR3 DNA follows: TGTGCCAGCAGTTTATGGGCCCTCAATGAGGGCCCCGGGGAGCTGTTTTTT.

The chain uses TRBV11-2 and TRBJ2-6; D ambiguous. Per germline, CDR1 SGHAT and CDR2 FQNNGV. Trimming removed 5 bases from V and 1 base from J, with 9 bases in between. This CDR3 contains 15 residues. The CDR3 reads CASSLRVSGANVLTF. CDR3 bases: TGTGCCAGCAGCCTACGTGTATCTGGGGCCAACGTCCTGACTTTC.

This CDR3 is CASSSPRGFETEAFF. Written as DNA, the CDR3 is TGTGCCAGCAGTTCCCCGAGGGGGTTTGAGACTGAAGCTTTCTTT. The rearrangement uses TRBV6-5 and TRBJ1-1; D possibly corresponds to TRBD1 (6 bases). The CDR3 is 15 residues long. Germline V gives CDR1 MNHEY, CDR2 SVGAGI. Trimming took 4 bases from V and 5 from J, leaving 17 bases between them.

The chain combines TRBV19 with TRBJ2-2; TRBD1 aligns across 8 bases. V was clipped by 4 bases and J by 5 bases; unmatched bases: 6. The length of the CDR3 is 15 residues. CDR1 is LNHDA and CDR2 is SQIVND in the germline V gene (reference sequence). The CDR3 spells CASSTGQGWTGELFF. CDR3 DNA sequence: TGTGCCAGTAGTACTGGACAGGGTTGGACCGGGGAGCTGTTTTTT.

There are a few counts of this clone. The J gene is TRBJ2-5, the V gene TRBV5-1, with 9 bases aligning to TRBD1. V was pared by 4 bases and J by 4 bases, with 8 bases of the junction left unmatched. Germline lookup yields CDR1 SGHRS and CDR2 YFSETQ. The CDR3 consists of 15 residues. CDR3 residues: CASSDQQGAGETQYF. The CDR3 DNA reads as TGCGCCAGCAGCGATCAACAGGGGGCCGGAGAGACCCAGTACTTC.

This CDR3 is CASRWTSLNEQFF. DNA of the CDR3: TGCGCCAGCAGGTGGACTAGCCTCAATGAGCAGTTCTTC. The rearrangement links TRBV10-2 to TRBJ2-1; 8 bases agree with TRBD2. V was clipped by 6 bases and J by 6 bases; unmatched bases: 4. Germline CDR1 is WSHSY and CDR2 is SAAADI. The CDR3 loop spans 13 amino acids.

This chain connects TRBV5-4 to TRBJ2-7, with a weak D call TRBD2 (6 bases). CDR1 and CDR2 (germline): SGHNT, YYREEE (reference sequence). CDR3 size: 14 residues. Trimming took 2 bases from V and 6 from J, leaving 15 bases between them. For the CDR3, the DNA is TGTGCCAGCAGCTTCGGACTAATCGTCGGCGAGCAGTACTTC. Its translation: CASSFGLIVGEQYF.

This chain joins TRBV5-1 and TRBJ1-5; 7 nucleotides match TRBD1. Germline-derived CDR1 and CDR2 are SGHRS and YFSETQ. The ends lost 4 bases at V and 7 bases at J; junction bases unmatched: 11. The CDR3 consists of 15 residues. DNA of the CDR3: TGCGCCAGCAGCGCGGGGGGAAACAGGGGACAGCCCCAGCATTTT. Translating gives CASSAGGNRGQPQHF. The variable domain in full, completed from reference TRBV5-1 and TRBJ1-5, reads KAGVTQTPRYLIKTRGQQVTLSCSPISGHRSVSWYQQTPGQGLQFLFEYFSETQRNKGNFPGRFSGRQFSNSRSEMNVSTLELGDSALYLCASSAGGNRGQPQHFGDGTRLSIL.

Concerning this clone itself: Other DNA variants within this sample encode the same CDR3. The V call is TRBV11-2, the J call TRBJ2-5, with 7 bases fitting TRBD1. The CDR3 runs to 15 residues. Germline CDR1 reads SGHAT; CDR2 reads FQNNGV. After removal of 6 bases from V and 5 bases from J, the junction contained 12 bases not matched to a gene. The CDR3 region has the DNA TGTGCCAGCAGTTCCGGGACAGAACTCTACGAGACCCAGTACTTC. This encodes CASSSGTELYETQYF.

The rearrangement links TRBV4-2 to TRBJ2-7; maybe TRBD2 (5 bases). Trimming pared 2 bases from V and 7 bases from J, leaving 15 bases between. Looked up from germline, CDR1 is LGHNA and CDR2 is YNFKEQ. This CDR3 has 14 residues. Here the CDR3 DNA reads TGTGCCAGCAGCCAACCGGACTTTCGTGAAGAGCAGTACTTC. Its protein product is CASSQPDFREEQYF.

The CDR3 sequence is CASSSWDSKSYEQYF. The DNA for the CDR3 is TGTGCCAGCAGTTCATGGGACAGTAAATCCTACGAGCAGTACTTC. J is TRBJ2-7 and V is TRBV27; 7 bases are a match to TRBD1. Germline CDR1 reads MNHEY; CDR2 reads SMNVEV (reference sequence). Unmatched junction bases numbered 7, after V lost 4 bases and J lost 1 base. CDR3 length equals 15 residues.

This clone was seen only once. This chain joins TRBV7-3 and TRBJ2-2; 7 bases map to TRBD1. The CDR3 totals 15 residues. From germline, CDR1 is SGHTA and CDR2 FQGTGA. V trimming: 6 bases; J trimming: 6 bases; junction bases outside the gene matches: 10. The CDR3 protein is CASRNSRQGAGELFF. Here the CDR3 DNA reads TGTGCCAGCAGAAATAGCAGGCAGGGGGCCGGGGAGCTGTTTTTT.

The chain has TRBV5-1 and TRBJ2-3; 12 bases agree with TRBD2. With 4 bases clipped from V and 1 base from J, the junction kept 4 bases outside the gene matches. CDR1 is SGHRS and CDR2 is YFSETQ in the germline V gene. This CDR3 spans 16 amino acids. The DNA of the CDR3 is TGCGCCAGCAGCCCGGGGACTAGCGGGCGCACAGATACGCAGTATTTT. This gives the protein CASSPGTSGRTDTQYF.

V gene TRBV27 combines with J gene TRBJ1-2, with TRBD1 matching 7 bases. Germline V CDR1 and CDR2: MNHEY, SMNVEV (reference sequence). Trimming at V came to 6 bases and at J to 8 bases, leaving 9 bases not matched to a gene. This CDR3 is built from 13 residues. The CDR3 DNA reads TGTGCCAGCAGAGGGCAGGGGGTCGAGGGCTACACCTTC. Translated, it gives CASRGQGVEGYTF.

This clone was counted a few times. The CDR3 protein is CASLGTGLYGYTF. CDR3 sequence (DNA): TGTGCCAGCCTTGGGACAGGACTCTATGGCTACACCTTC. This rearrangement joins TRBV19 to TRBJ1-2, with 8 positions matching TRBD1. This CDR3 contains 13 residues. CDR1 and CDR2 from the germline V gene are LNHDA and SQIVND (reference sequence). Trimming at V came to 9 bases and at J to 4 bases, leaving 7 bases not matched to a gene.